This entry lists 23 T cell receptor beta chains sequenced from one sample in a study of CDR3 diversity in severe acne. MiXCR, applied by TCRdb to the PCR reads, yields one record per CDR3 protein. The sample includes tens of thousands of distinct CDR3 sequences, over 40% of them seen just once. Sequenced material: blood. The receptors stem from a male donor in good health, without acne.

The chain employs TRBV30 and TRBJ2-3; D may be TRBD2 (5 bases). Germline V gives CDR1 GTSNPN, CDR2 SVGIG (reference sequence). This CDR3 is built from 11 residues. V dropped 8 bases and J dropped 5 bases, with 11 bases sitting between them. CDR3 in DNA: TGTGCCCGGAACCGGGGAGATACGCAGTATTTT. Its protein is CARNRGDTQYF.

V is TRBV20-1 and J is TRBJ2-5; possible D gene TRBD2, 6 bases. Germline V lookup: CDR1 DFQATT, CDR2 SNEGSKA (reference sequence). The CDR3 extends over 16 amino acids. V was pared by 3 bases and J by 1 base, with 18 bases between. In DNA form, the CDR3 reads TGCAGTGCTAGTGGGGGGTGGAGGAGCGGCCAAGAGACCCAGTACTTC. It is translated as CSASGGWRSGQETQYF.

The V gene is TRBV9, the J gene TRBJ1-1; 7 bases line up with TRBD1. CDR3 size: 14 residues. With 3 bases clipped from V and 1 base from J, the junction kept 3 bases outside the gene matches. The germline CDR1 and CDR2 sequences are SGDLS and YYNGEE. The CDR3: CASSEDRWNTEAFF. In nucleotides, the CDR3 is TGTGCCAGCAGCGAGGACAGGTGGAACACTGAAGCTTTCTTT. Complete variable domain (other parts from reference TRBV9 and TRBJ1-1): DSGVTQTPKHLITATGQRVTLRCSPRSGDLSVYWYQQSLDQGLQFLIQYYNGEERAKGNILERFSAQQFPDLHSELNLSSLELGDSALYFCASSEDRWNTEAFFGQGTRLTVV.

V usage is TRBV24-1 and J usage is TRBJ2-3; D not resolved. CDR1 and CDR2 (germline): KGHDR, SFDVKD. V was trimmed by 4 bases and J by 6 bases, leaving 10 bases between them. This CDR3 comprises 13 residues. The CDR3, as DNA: TGTGCCACCAGTGACCCCAGTGGGGATACGCAGTATTTT. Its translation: CATSDPSGDTQYF.

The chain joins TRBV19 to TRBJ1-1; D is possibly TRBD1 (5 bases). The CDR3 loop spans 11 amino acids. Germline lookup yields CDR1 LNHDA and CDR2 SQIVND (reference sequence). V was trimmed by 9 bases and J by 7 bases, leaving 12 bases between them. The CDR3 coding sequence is TGTGCCAGCAGTGACAGATTTGAAGCTTTCTTT. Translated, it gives CASSDRFEAFF.

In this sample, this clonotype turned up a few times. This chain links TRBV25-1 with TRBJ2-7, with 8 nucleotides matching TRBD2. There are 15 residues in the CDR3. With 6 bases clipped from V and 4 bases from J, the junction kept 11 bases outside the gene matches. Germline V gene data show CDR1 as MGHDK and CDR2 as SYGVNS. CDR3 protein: CASRLGGTSSYEQYF. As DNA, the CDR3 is TGTGCCAGCAGGCTAGGCGGGACTAGTTCATACGAGCAGTACTTC.

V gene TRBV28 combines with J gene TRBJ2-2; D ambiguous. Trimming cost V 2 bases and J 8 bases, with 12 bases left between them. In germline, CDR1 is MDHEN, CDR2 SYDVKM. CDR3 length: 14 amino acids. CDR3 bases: TGTGCCAGCAGTTTAGCCCTCGACATTGGGGAGCTGTTTTTT. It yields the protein CASSLALDIGELFF.

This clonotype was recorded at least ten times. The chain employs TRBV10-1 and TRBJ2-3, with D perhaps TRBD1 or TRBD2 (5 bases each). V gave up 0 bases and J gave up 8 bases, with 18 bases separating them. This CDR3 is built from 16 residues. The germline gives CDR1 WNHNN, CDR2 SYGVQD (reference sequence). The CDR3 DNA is TGCGCCAGCAGTGAGTCACCGGGACGAAGCACGGGTACGCAGTATTTT. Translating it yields CASSESPGRSTGTQYF.

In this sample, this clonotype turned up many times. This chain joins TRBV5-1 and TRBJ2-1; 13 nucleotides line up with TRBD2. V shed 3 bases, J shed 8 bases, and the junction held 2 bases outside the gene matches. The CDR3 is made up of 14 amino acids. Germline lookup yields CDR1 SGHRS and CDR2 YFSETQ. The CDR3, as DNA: TGCGCCAGCAGCTGGACTAGCGGGAGCTATGAGCAGTTCTTC. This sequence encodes CASSWTSGSYEQFF. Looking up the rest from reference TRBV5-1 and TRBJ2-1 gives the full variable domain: KAGVTQTPRYLIKTRGQQVTLSCSPISGHRSVSWYQQTPGQGLQFLFEYFSETQRNKGNFPGRFSGRQFSNSRSEMNVSTLELGDSALYLCASSWTSGSYEQFFGPGTRLTVL.

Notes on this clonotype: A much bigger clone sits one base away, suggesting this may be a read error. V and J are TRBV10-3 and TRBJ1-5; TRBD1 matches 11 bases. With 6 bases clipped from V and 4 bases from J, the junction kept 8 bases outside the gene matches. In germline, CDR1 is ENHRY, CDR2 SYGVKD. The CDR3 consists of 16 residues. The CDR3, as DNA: TGTGCCATCAGAGGCGGACAGGGGGCGGGAAATCAGCCCCAGCATTTT. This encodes CAIRGGQGAGNQPQHF.

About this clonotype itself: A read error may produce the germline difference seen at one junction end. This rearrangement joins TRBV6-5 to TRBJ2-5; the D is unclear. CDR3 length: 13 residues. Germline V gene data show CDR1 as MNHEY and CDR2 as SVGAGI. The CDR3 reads CASSEPLTLAVIF. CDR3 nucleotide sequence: TGTGCCAGCAGTGAACCCTTGACTTTAGCAGTGATCTTC.

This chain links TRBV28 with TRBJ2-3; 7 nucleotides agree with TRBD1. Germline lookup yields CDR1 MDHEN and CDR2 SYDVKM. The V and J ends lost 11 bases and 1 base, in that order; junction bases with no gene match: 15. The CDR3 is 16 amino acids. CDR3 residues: CACAATSGTGTDTQYF. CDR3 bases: TGTGCCTGTGCCGCTACATCCGGGACAGGCACAGATACGCAGTATTTT.

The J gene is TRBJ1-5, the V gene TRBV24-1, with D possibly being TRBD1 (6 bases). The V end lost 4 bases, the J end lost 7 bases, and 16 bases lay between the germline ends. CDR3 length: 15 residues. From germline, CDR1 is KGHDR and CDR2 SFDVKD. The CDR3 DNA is TGTGCCACCAGTGACCGCGGGGGCGGAGGGCAGCCCCAGCATTTT. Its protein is CATSDRGGGGQPQHF.

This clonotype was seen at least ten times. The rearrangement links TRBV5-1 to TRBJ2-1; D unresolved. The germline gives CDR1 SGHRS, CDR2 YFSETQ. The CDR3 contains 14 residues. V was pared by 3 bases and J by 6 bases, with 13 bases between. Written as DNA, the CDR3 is TGCGCCAGCAGCTGGATCGACGGACGCAATGAGCAGTTCTTC. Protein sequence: CASSWIDGRNEQFF. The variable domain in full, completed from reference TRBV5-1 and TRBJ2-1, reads KAGVTQTPRYLIKTRGQQVTLSCSPISGHRSVSWYQQTPGQGLQFLFEYFSETQRNKGNFPGRFSGRQFSNSRSEMNVSTLELGDSALYLCASSWIDGRNEQFFGPGTRLTVL.

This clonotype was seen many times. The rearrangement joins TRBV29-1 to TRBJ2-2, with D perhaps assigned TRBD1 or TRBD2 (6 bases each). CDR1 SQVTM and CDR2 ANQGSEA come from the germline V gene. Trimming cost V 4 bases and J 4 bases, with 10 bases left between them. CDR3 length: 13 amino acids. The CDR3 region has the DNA TGCAGCGTTGTGAAGGGGGGCACCGGGGAGCTGTTTTTT. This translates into CSVVKGGTGELFF.

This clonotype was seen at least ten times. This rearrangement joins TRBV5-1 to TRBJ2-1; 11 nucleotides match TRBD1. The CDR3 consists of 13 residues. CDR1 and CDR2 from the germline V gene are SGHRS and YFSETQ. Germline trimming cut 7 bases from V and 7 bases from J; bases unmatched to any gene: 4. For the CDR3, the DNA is TGCGCCAGCCGGGACAGGGGGACAAATGAGCAGTTCTTC. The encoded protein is CASRDRGTNEQFF.

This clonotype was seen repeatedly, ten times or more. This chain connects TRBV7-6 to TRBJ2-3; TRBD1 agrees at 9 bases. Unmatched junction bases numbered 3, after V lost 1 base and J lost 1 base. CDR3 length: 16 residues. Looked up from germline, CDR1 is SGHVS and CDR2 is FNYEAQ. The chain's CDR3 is CASSLVGQGGTDTQYF. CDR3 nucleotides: TGTGCCAGCAGCTTAGTGGGACAGGGAGGCACAGATACGCAGTATTTT.

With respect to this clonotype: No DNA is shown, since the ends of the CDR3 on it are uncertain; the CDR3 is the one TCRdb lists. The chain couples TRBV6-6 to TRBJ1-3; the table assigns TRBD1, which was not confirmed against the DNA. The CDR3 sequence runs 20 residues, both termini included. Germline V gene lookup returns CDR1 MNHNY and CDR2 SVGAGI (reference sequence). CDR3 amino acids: CAHKQGDSYEQYFGPGTIYF.

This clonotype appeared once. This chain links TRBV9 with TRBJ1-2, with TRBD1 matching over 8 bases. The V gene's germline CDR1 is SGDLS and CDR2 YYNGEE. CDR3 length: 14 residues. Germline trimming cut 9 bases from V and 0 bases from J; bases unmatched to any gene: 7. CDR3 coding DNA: TGTGCCACCCGTACAGGGGGAGCTAACTATGGCTACACCTTC. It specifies CATRTGGANYGYTF. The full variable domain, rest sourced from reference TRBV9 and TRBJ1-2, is DSGVTQTPKHLITATGQRVTLRCSPRSGDLSVYWYQQSLDQGLQFLIQYYNGEERAKGNILERFSAQQFPDLHSELNLSSLELGDSALYFCATRTGGANYGYTFGSGTRLTVV.

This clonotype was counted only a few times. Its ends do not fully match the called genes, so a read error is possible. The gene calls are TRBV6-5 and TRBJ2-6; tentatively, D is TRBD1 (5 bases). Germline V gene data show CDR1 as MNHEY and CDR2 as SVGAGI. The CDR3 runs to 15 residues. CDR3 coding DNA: TGTGCCAGCAGTTACGTCCCCTCTGGGGCCAACGTCCTGGCTTTC. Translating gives CASSYVPSGANVLAF.

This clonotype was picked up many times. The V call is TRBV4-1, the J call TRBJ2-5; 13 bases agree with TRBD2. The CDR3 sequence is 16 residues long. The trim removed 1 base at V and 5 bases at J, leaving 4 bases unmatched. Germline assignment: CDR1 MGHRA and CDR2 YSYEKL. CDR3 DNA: TGCGCCAGCAGCCAAGTTGGGACTAGCGGGGTCGAGACCCAGTACTTC. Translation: CASSQVGTSGVETQYF.

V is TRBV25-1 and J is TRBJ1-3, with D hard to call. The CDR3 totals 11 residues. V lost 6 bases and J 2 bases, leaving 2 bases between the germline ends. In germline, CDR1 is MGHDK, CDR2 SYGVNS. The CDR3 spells CASSPGNTIYF. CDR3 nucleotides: TGTGCCAGCAGCCCTGGAAACACCATATATTTT.

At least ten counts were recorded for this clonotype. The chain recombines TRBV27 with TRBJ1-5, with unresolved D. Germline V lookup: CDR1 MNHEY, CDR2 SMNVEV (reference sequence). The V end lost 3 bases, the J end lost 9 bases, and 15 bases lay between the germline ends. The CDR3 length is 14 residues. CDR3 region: CASSFSSTEGPQHF. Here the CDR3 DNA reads TGTGCCAGCAGTTTTTCCTCGACCGAAGGGCCCCAGCATTTT.